This T cell receptor (beta chain) stems from a study of identical twins. Study observations and caveats: Conclusions came from cross-sectional statistical analysis, not from following the same donors. Modeled out-of-frame TCR alpha sharing in monozygotic twins fell below observed levels.

This clonotype appeared many times. The antigen is undetermined. TCRdb passed the 5' RACE reads through MiXCR, listing each CDR3 protein once. The table lists a few hundred thousand distinct CDR3 sequences, over 9.5% of them singletons. This CDR3 has 15 amino acids. V shed 5 bases and J shed 0 bases, with 12 bases lying between them. Germline V gene sequence: CDR1 SNHLY, CDR2 FYNNEI. J is TRBJ2-3 and V is TRBV2; the D gene is possibly TRBD1 (5 bases). This clonotype originated in a man between 50 and 59 years old in good health. The sequencing input was memory T cells sorted from blood. In DNA, the CDR3 is TGTGCCAGCAGTATGACAGCAATTAGCACAGATACGCAGTATTTT. Its translation is CASSMTAISTDTQYF.